The clone carrying this TCR beta chain was counted a few times. The sample belongs to a study of T-cell memory formation after mild COVID-19. Germline V gene sequence: CDR1 DFQATT, CDR2 SNEGSKA (reference sequence). Trimming took 1 base from V and 6 from J; bases not matched to a gene: 10. The CDR3 runs 16 residues. TCRdb reanalysed the 5' RACE reads using MiXCR and keeps one entry per CDR3 protein. The table includes roughly 310,000 distinct CDR3 sequences, less than 20% detected once. J is TRBJ1-5 and V is TRBV20-1; 9 bases align to TRBD1. Sequencing used PBMCs or a T cell subset sorted from them (not recorded which). The clonotype comes from a man between 18 and 29 years old who had mild COVID-19 (a few samples of this study predate the infection). Cell type and time point are not known. The CDR3 nucleotides read TGCAGTGCTAGAGTTCTGTCCACAGGGGGCGGTCAGCCCCAGCATTTT. Its protein product is CSARVLSTGGGQPQHF.